This TCR beta chain was sequenced for a study of shared clonotypes between healthy human individuals. Clones were read by immunoSEQ multiplex PCR, and TCRdb kept only the in-frame ones, dropping some. The sample holds around 620,000 clones; approximately 95% are singletons and the top ten take 0.095% to 0.14%. The naive CD8 subset, CD45RO-negative cells positively selected for CCR7, excluded terminally differentiated effector memory CD45RA+ cells. The source is a woman in her twenties or thirties in good health. Sequenced input: naive CD8+ T cells sorted from blood.

The DNA for the CDR3 is TGTGCCTGGGCGGCGGGACAGCCTAATGAAAAACTGTTTTTT. This gives the protein CAWAAGQPNEKLFF. The genes are TRBV30 and TRBJ1-4; 7 bases are shared with TRBD1. Germline V gives CDR1 GTSNPN, CDR2 SVGIG (reference sequence). The CDR3 is 14 residues long. The J segment lost 3 bases and the V segment lost 5 bases, leaving 6 bases of the junction unmatched.